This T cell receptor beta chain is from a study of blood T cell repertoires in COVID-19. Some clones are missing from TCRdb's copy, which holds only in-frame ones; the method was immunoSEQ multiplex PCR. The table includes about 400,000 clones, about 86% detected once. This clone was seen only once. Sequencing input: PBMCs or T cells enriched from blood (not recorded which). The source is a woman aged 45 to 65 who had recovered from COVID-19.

The chain's CDR3 is CASSQPGTATEAFF. In DNA, the CDR3 is TGCGCCAGCAGCCAACCTGGGACAGCCACTGAAGCTTTCTTT. This chain joins TRBV4-3 and TRBJ1-1; 7 bases are shared with TRBD1. CDR3 length equals 14 residues. Germline V CDR1 and CDR2: LGHNA, YSLEER. Losses at the gene ends were 2 bases for V and 4 bases for J; bases not matched to a gene: 4.